A selection of T cell receptor beta chains follows, all from one sample in a study of blood T cell repertoires in COVID-19. Profiled with immunoSEQ multiplex PCR; TCRdb holds only in-frame clones, not every one. The table includes about 83,000 clones, roughly 86% detected once. The sequencing sample was made of peripheral blood. These TCRs come from a woman at least 80 years old in a cohort sampled during active or convalescent COVID-19. The CDR3 runs from the conserved cysteine through the conserved F or W. Each record gives: clone size, D gene, CDR3 length, V gene, J gene, CDR3 DNA, CDR3 protein. D genes are given only for firm matches. Where a row states a size, it is once, few, many or the class of an expanded clone; other rows omit it.

.	TRBD1	13	TRBV9	TRBJ1-2	TGTGCCAGCAGCCCCGGGACAGCTTATGGCTACACCTTC	CASSPGTAYGYTF
.	TRBD2	15	TRBV9	TRBJ2-5	TGTGCCAGCAGCGTAGATGGGACTAGCGGGGAGACCCAGTACTTC	CASSVDGTSGETQYF
few	TRBD2	15	TRBV14	TRBJ2-3	TGTGCCAGCAGCCGACTAGCGGCCCGCACAGATACGCAGTATTTT	CASSRLAARTDTQYF
.	TRBD1	15	TRBV7-3	TRBJ2-1	TGTGCCAGCAGCTCCAGACAGGGGGCGTGGAATGAGCAGTTCTTC	CASSSRQGAWNEQFF
.	.	14	TRBV5-1	TRBJ2-1	TGCGCCAGCAGCGTGGACTCATTGAACAATGAGCAGTTCTTC	CASSVDSLNNEQFF
.	TRBD2	15	TRBV5-1	TRBJ2-5	TGCGCCAGCAACCTCGGGACTAGCGGGCAAGAGACCCAGTACTTC	CASNLGTSGQETQYF
.	.	15	TRBV3-1/TRBV3-2	TRBJ1-6	TGTGCCAGCAGCGAAGGATCCAGGCCAAATTCACCCCTCCACTTT	CASSEGSRPNSPLHF
.	TRBD1	15	TRBV15	TRBJ2-5	TGTGCCACCAGCGGGGACAGGGTAGGGGAAGAGACCCAGTACTTC	CATSGDRVGEETQYF
.	.	13	TRBV10-1	TRBJ1-1	TGCGCCAGCAGTGAGTCGGGGGGCACTGAAGCTTTCTTT	CASSESGGTEAFF
few	TRBD1	15	TRBV7-9	TRBJ1-1	TGTGCCAGCAGCAGAAGGGACAGGGGGCTCACTGAAGCTTTCTTT	CASSRRDRGLTEAFF
.	.	17	TRBV4-2	TRBJ2-1	TGTGCCAGCACCCCCTCTAGCGTCCCCGGCTCCTACAATGAGCAGTTCTTC	CASTPSSVPGSYNEQFF
.	.	15	TRBV27	TRBJ2-2	TGTGCCAGCAGTTCCTTAGCGGCCTTGGGCGGGGAGCTGTTTTTT	CASSSLAALGGELFF
.	.	14	TRBV29-1	TRBJ2-5	TGCAGCGTTTCCCTATCTAGGGGGCAAGAGACCCAGTACTTC	CSVSLSRGQETQYF
once	TRBD1	18	TRBV15	TRBJ1-6	TGTGCCACCAGCAGAGTGGAGGGGGCTGCTTGGATTGGTTCACCCCTCCACTTT	CATSRVEGAAWIGSPLHF
once	TRBD2	14	TRBV10-3	TRBJ2-5	TGTGCCAGCGGGACTAGCGGGAGCCAAGGGACCCAGTACTTC	CASGTSGSQGTQYF
.	.	13	TRBV7-9	TRBJ2-2	TGTGCCAGCAGTAAGGACAGCACCGGGGAGCTGTTTTTT	CASSKDSTGELFF
.	TRBD1	16	TRBV3-1/TRBV3-2	TRBJ2-5	TGTGCCAGCAGCCGGCAGACGACAGGGGCATTGGAGACCCAGTACTTC	CASSRQTTGALETQYF
few	.	13	TRBV3-1/TRBV3-2	TRBJ1-2	TGTGCCAGCACGTTTGGGAGTAACTATGGCTACACCTTC	CASTFGSNYGYTF
.	TRBD1	15	TRBV5-1	TRBJ2-1	TGCGCCAGCAGCTTAGGACAGGGGGCGCAGGTTGAGCAGTTCTTC	CASSLGQGAQVEQFF
.	TRBD2	19	TRBV5-1	TRBJ2-1	TGCGCCAGCAGCTCTGGACTAGCGGGAGGGCCAAGTTCCTACAATGAGCAGTTCTTC	CASSSGLAGGPSSYNEQFF
.	TRBD2	17	TRBV11-2	TRBJ2-1	TGTGCCAGCAGCTTAGGTCGACTAGCAAGCTCCTACAATGAGCAGTTCTTC	CASSLGRLASSYNEQFF
few	TRBD2	14	TRBV18	TRBJ2-1	TGTGCCAGCTCACCAAGCGGGGCCACCAATGAGCAGTTCTTC	CASSPSGATNEQFF
.	.	13	TRBV7-3	TRBJ1-1	TGTGCCAGCAGCTTAAAGAACAGGGATCAAGCTTTCTTT	CASSLKNRDQAFF
.	TRBD1	12	TRBV5-1	TRBJ1-1	TGCGCCAGCAGCTGGGGACAGTCCAAAGCTTTCTTT	CASSWGQSKAFF
.	TRBD1	13	TRBV5-1	TRBJ1-2	TGCGCCAGCAGATCTACAGGGGCAATTGGCTACACCTTC	CASRSTGAIGYTF
.	TRBD1	17	TRBV28	TRBJ1-5	TGTGCCAGCAGTTTACACGGGACAGGTACAAGGAGTCAGCCCCAGCATTTT	CASSLHGTGTRSQPQHF
.	TRBD1	16	TRBV11-1	TRBJ2-2	TGTGCCAGCAGCCCATTGACAGGGTGGAACACCGGGGAGCTGTTTTTT	CASSPLTGWNTGELFF
.	TRBD2	15	TRBV7-9	TRBJ2-7	TGTGCCAGCAGCTTCCGATGGAGCGGGGTTTACGAGCAGTACTTC	CASSFRWSGVYEQYF
.	.	16	TRBV24-1	TRBJ2-1	TGTGCCACCAGTGACCCCAGGACAGCACACTACAATGAGCAGTTCTTC	CATSDPRTAHYNEQFF
few	.	14	TRBV5-1	TRBJ1-6	TGCGCCAGCAGCTTGAACCAGGGGCATTCACCCCTCCACTTT	CASSLNQGHSPLHF
few	.	16	TRBV4-1	TRBJ2-5	TGCGCCAGCAGCACCTTACAGAATGCCGCGTCGGAGACCCAGTACTTC	CASSTLQNAASETQYF
.	.	15	TRBV6-1	TRBJ1-6	TGTGCCAGCAGTGAACAGGACAGAGTTCGCTCACCCCTCCACTTT	CASSEQDRVRSPLHF
once	TRBD2	15	TRBV29-1	TRBJ2-1	TGCAGCATCTCCAACCCTAGCGGGAGCCCCGATGAGCAGTTCTTC	CSISNPSGSPDEQFF
.	TRBD2	15	TRBV5-8	TRBJ2-7	TGTGCCAGCAGCCGGATCGGGACTAGCGTCTACGAGCAGTACTTC	CASSRIGTSVYEQYF
once	.	15	TRBV29-1	TRBJ1-1	TGCAGCGTTGAAGACGCGGACACTTCGAACACTGAAGCTTTCTTT	CSVEDADTSNTEAFF
.	TRBD2	16	TRBV6-5	TRBJ2-5	TGTGCCAGCAGTTATCCCCTAGCGGGAGGTGAAGAGACCCAGTACTTC	CASSYPLAGGEETQYF
.	TRBD2	16	TRBV6-4	TRBJ2-3	TGTGCCAGCAGTCCTAGGGGACTAGCGGGAGCAGATACGCAGTATTTT	CASSPRGLAGADTQYF
.	TRBD2	14	TRBV3-1/TRBV3-2	TRBJ2-1	TGTGCCAGCAGGCGCGCGGGACTAGTCGATGAGCAGTTCTTC	CASRRAGLVDEQFF
.	TRBD2	17	TRBV11-2	TRBJ2-7	TGTGCCAGCAGCTACACCTGGGGTAGCGGGAAGTCCTACGAGCAGTACTTC	CASSYTWGSGKSYEQYF
.	.	14	TRBV7-8	TRBJ1-6	TGTGCCAGCAGCTTACAGGGGTCGGAGTCACCCCTCCACTTT	CASSLQGSESPLHF
.	TRBD1	17	TRBV18	TRBJ2-7	TGTGCCAGCTCACCAACCCAGGGACAGGTATTATCGGGGGAGCAGTACTTC	CASSPTQGQVLSGEQYF
.	.	13	TRBV24-1	TRBJ1-1	TGTGCCACCGCGGCGGGAAAAAACACTGAAGCTTTCTTT	CATAAGKNTEAFF
few	TRBD1	16	TRBV29-1	TRBJ1-3	TGCAGCGTTACGGACCCCCAGACAGGGATTGGAAACACCATATATTTT	CSVTDPQTGIGNTIYF
.	.	12	TRBV29-1	TRBJ2-3	TGCAGCGCCGACAGATACACAGATACGCAGTATTTT	CSADRYTDTQYF
.	.	16	TRBV7-9	TRBJ2-2	TGTGCCAGCAGCCCCATGCGGCGGGGGAACACCGGGGAGCTGTTTTTT	CASSPMRRGNTGELFF
.	.	14	TRBV21-1	TRBJ2-5	TGTGCCAGCAGCAAAGTTAGACTAGAAGAGACCCAGTACTTC	CASSKVRLEETQYF
few	.	13	TRBV2	TRBJ1-1	TGTGCCAACAGCCCCCTAAGGAACACTGAAGCTTTCTTT	CANSPLRNTEAFF
.	.	15	TRBV3-1/TRBV3-2	TRBJ1-3	TGTGCCAGCAGCCATAGGACAGTCTCTGGAAACACCATATATTTT	CASSHRTVSGNTIYF
.	TRBD2	11	TRBV20-1	TRBJ2-1	TGCAGTGCTATACCGGGGGGGATGCAGTTCTTC	CSAIPGGMQFF
.	.	14	TRBV7-8	TRBJ1-3	TGTGCCAGCAGCTTAGGAGACAGAGGAAACACCATATATTTT	CASSLGDRGNTIYF
.	.	16	TRBV5-1	TRBJ1-2	TGCGCCAGCAGCTTGGCGGGCGGCAGGGGAAACTATGGCTACACCTTC	CASSLAGGRGNYGYTF
.	.	13	TRBV12-3/TRBV12-4	TRBJ1-5	TGTGCCAGCAGCCCGATCGGGGATCAGCCCCAGCATTTT	CASSPIGDQPQHF